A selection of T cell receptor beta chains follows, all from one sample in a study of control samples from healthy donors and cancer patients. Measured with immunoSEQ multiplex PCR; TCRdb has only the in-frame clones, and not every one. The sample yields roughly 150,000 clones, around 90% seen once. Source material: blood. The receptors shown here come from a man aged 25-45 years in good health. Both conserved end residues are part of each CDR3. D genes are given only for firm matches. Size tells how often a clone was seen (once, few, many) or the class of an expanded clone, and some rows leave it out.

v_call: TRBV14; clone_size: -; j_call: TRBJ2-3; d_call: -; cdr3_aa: CASSQIHPSRDTQYF; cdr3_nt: TGTGCCAGCAGCCAAATCCACCCTTCACGAGATACGCAGTATTTT
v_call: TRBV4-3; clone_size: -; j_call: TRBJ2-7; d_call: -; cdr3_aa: CASSQALGTPYEQYF; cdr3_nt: TGCGCCAGCAGCCAAGCCTTAGGTACGCCCTACGAGCAGTACTTC
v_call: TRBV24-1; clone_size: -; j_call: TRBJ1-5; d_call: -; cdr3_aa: CATSKQGFDQPQHF; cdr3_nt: TGTGCCACCAGTAAACAGGGTTTTGATCAGCCCCAGCATTTT
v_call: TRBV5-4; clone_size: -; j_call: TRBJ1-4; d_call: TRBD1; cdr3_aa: CASTRGQGDEKLFF; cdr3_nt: TGTGCCAGCACCCGGGGACAGGGGGATGAAAAACTGTTTTTT
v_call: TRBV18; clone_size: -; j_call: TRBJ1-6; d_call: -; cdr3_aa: CASSPSLDNSPLHF; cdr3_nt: TGTGCCAGCTCGCCTAGCCTGGATAATTCACCCCTCCACTTT
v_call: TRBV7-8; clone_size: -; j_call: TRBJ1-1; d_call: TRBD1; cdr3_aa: CASSRHLDRAHTEAFF; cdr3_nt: TGTGCCAGCAGTCGTCATCTGGACAGGGCTCACACTGAAGCTTTCTTT
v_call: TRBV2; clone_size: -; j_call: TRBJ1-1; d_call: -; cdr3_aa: CASMGQPNTEAFF; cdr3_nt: TGTGCCAGCATGGGGCAGCCGAACACTGAAGCTTTCTTT
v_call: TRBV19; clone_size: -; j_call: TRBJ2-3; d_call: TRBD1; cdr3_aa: CASSMNHRGLNSDTQYF; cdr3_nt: TGTGCCAGTAGTATGAACCACAGGGGATTGAATTCAGATACGCAGTATTTT
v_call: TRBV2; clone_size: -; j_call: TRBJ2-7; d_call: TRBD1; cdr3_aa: CASRPGQGVGEQYF; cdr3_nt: TGTGCCAGCAGGCCGGGACAGGGTGTAGGGGAGCAGTACTTC
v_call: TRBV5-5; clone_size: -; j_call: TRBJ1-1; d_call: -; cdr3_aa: CASSPRVDLNTEAFF; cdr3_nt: TGTGCCAGCAGCCCACGGGTGGATCTGAACACTGAAGCTTTCTTT
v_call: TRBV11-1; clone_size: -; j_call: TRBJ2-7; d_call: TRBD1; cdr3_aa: CASSPTAGGSYEQYF; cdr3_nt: TGTGCCAGCAGCCCCACCGCAGGGGGCTCCTACGAGCAGTACTTC
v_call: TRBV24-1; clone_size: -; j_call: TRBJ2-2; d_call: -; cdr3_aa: CATVTGELFF; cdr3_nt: TGTGCCACCGTCACCGGGGAGCTGTTTTTT
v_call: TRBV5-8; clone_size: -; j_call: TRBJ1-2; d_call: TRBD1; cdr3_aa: CASSRTGGANGYTF; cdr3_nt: TGTGCCAGCAGCAGGACAGGGGGCGCAAATGGCTACACCTTC
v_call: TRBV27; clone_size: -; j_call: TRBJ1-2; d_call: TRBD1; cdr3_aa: CASSLIDRGYGYTF; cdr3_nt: TGTGCCAGCAGTTTAATAGACAGGGGCTATGGCTACACCTTC
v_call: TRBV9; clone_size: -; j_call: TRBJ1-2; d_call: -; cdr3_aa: CASSVGGGTFNYGYTF; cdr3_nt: TGTGCCAGCAGCGTAGGAGGAGGGACCTTTAACTATGGCTACACCTTC
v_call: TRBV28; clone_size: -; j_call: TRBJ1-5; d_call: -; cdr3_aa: CASEISNQPQHF; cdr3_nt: TGTGCCAGCGAAATTAGCAATCAGCCCCAGCATTTT
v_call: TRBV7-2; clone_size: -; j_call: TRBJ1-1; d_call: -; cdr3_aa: CASSLGESRTEAFF; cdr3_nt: TGTGCCAGCAGCTTGGGGGAGTCGAGGACTGAAGCTTTCTTT
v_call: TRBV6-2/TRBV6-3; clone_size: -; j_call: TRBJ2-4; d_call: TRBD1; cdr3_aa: CASSWGQGGDIQYF; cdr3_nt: TGTGCCAGCAGTTGGGGACAGGGGGGCGACATTCAGTACTTC
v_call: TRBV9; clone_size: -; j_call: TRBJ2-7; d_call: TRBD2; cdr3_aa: CASSVAELAGVEQYF; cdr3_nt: TGTGCCAGCAGCGTAGCGGAGTTAGCGGGGGTCGAGCAGTACTTC
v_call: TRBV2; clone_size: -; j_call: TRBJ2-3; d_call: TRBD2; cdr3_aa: CASSDGLAGGLGTQYF; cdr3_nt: TGTGCCAGCAGTGACGGACTAGCGGGGGGGCTTGGTACGCAGTATTTT
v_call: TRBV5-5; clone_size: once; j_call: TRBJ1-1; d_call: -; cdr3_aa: CASSLVHTEAFF; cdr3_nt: TGTGCCAGCAGCTTGGTCCACACTGAAGCTTTCTTT
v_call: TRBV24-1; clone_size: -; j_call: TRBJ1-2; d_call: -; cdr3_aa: CATSDSGLFGYTF; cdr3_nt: TGTGCCACCAGTGACTCGGGCCTGTTTGGCTACACCTTC
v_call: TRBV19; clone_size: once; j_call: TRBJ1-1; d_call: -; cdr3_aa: CASSATPGQRTEAFF; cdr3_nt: TGTGCCAGTAGTGCAACTCCAGGGCAGAGAACTGAAGCTTTCTTT
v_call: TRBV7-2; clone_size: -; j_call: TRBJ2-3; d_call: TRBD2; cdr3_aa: CASSLTLAGGTDTQYF; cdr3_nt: TGTGCCAGCAGCTTAACCTTAGCGGGAGGCACAGATACGCAGTATTTT
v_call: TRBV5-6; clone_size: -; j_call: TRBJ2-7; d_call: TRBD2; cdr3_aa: CASRGESYEQYF; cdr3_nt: TGTGCCAGCCGGGGGGAGAGCTACGAGCAGTACTTC